This T cell receptor (beta chain) stems from a study of cytomegalovirus exposure and HLA in healthy donors. Study-level findings and limits: V- and J-gene trimming in TCR beta was tied to a missense DCLRE1C variant by an analysis performed later. Sequencing depth across donors, presence/absence analyses assumed, was roughly uniform. Sequencing likely caused a cluster of highly shared sequence variants.

Trimming cost V 1 base and J 8 bases, with 8 bases left between them. Germline CDR1 reads GTSNPN; CDR2 reads SVGIG (reference sequence). This CDR3 comprises 11 residues. As to this clone: The antigen remains unidentified.

Use of 60 Vbeta and 13 Jbeta primers characterized the PCR. TCRdb's copy holds only in-frame clones and misses some; the assay was immunoSEQ multiplex PCR. The sample consists of roughly 150,000 clones, around 73% of them appearing once. This chain joins TRBV30 and TRBJ1-2; D is unclear. Sequencing was carried out using PBMCs. This clonotype was sampled from a woman aged 18 to 35 in good health and CMV-seropositive. CDR3 protein: CAWSDVVGYTF. As DNA, the CDR3 is TGTGCCTGGAGTGATGTAGTCGGCTACACCTTC.